A single sample is the source of the 10 T cell receptor beta chains below, sequenced in a study of CD8+ T cells in alopecia areata. Reverse transcribed after extraction, RNA yielded cDNA as the sequencing template. The assay was immunoSEQ multiplex PCR, and TCRdb's table has in-frame clones only and misses some. Of more than 90,000 clones in the sample, roughly 66% were seen once. Material: CD4+ T cells sorted from blood. These receptors all come from a human donor in good health.

The CDR3 nucleotides read TGTGCCAGCAGAAGGACCTCCGCCCCCTACGAGCAGTACTTC. The encoded protein is CASRRTSAPYEQYF. The chain uses TRBV25-1 and TRBJ2-7; no clear D gene. V was cut by 6 bases and J by 2 bases, with 14 bases left in between. CDR1 and CDR2 from the germline V gene are MGHDK and SYGVNS. This CDR3 has 14 residues.

This clone has a handful of counts. This chain links TRBV25-1 with TRBJ2-7; no clear D gene. Germline assignment: CDR1 MGHDK and CDR2 SYGVNS. This CDR3 has 14 amino acids. V shed 8 bases and J shed 1 base, with 15 bases lying between them. DNA of the CDR3: TGTGCCAGCTCTGACCAAGTCCAATCCTACGAGCAGTACTTC. It is translated as CASSDQVQSYEQYF.

The CDR3 bases are TGTGCCAGCAGTCAAAGGGGGGATACGCAGTATTTT. Encoded protein: CASSQRGDTQYF. J is TRBJ2-3 and V is TRBV6-6; tentatively, D is TRBD1 (6 bases). CDR1 is MNHNY and CDR2 is SVGAGI in the germline V gene (reference sequence). V lost 5 bases and J 6 bases, leaving 9 bases between the germline ends. The CDR3 covers 12 residues.

V is TRBV12-5 and J is TRBJ2-7, with D hard to call. The V gene's germline CDR1 is LGHNT and CDR2 FRNRAP. The ends were cut back, 2 bases at V and 0 bases at J, with 5 bases in the middle. The CDR3 is 13 residues long. The CDR3 nucleotides read TGTGCTAGTGGTTTGATCAGCTCCTACGAGCAGTACTTC. As protein: CASGLISSYEQYF.

The chain employs TRBV9 and TRBJ2-3; TRBD1 matches 7 bases. J was trimmed by 3 bases and V by 4 bases; bases with no gene match: 8. The CDR3 spans 15 residues. Germline V CDR1 and CDR2: SGDLS, YYNGEE. The CDR3 DNA is TGTGCCAGCAGCTCCAGACAGGGAAAGACAGATACGCAGTATTTT. Translated: CASSSRQGKTDTQYF.

The chain couples TRBV10-3 to TRBJ2-5; possibly TRBD1 for D (6 bases). V was clipped by 1 base and J by 0 bases, with 15 bases between them. CDR3 length: 17 residues. Looked up from germline, CDR1 is ENHRY and CDR2 is SYGVKD. CDR3 nucleotides: TGTGCCATCAGTGAGTTACGCCGGGACACGTACCAAGAGACCCAGTACTTC. This gives the protein CAISELRRDTYQETQYF.

The chain is built from TRBV6-6 and TRBJ1-1; D is unclear. The V end was cut by 4 bases, the J end by 8 bases, with 17 bases between. Germline assignment: CDR1 MNHNY and CDR2 SVGAGI (reference sequence). The CDR3 extends over 14 amino acids. The CDR3 is CASSSPIDTGEAFF. DNA for the CDR3: TGTGCCAGCAGTTCTCCGATCGATACGGGAGAAGCTTTCTTT.

V gene TRBV4-1 combines with J gene TRBJ2-1, with no clear D. V gave up 3 bases and J gave up 6 bases, with 9 bases separating them. The CDR3 covers 13 residues. The germline V gene encodes CDR1 MGHRA and CDR2 YSYEKL. CDR3 in amino acids: CASSHLVPNEQFF. The CDR3 region has the DNA TGCGCCAGCAGCCATCTGGTCCCCAATGAGCAGTTCTTC.

The V and J genes are TRBV5-1 and TRBJ2-2, with D unclear. V lost 0 bases and J lost 6, with 6 bases in between. Per germline, CDR1 SGHRS and CDR2 YFSETQ. CDR3 length: 13 residues. CDR3: CASSLVVAGELFF. DNA of the CDR3: TGCGCCAGCAGCTTGGTTGTGGCCGGGGAGCTGTTTTTT.

In regard to this clone: This sample includes further DNA sequences coding for the same CDR3. The chain combines TRBV27 with TRBJ2-6; D might be TRBD1 or TRBD2, each matching 6 bases. The CDR3 length is 15 residues. V was cut by 3 bases and J by 2 bases, with 8 bases left in between. CDR1 is MNHEY, CDR2 SMNVEV, per germline (reference sequence). The DNA for the CDR3 is TGTGCCAGCAGTTTGGAGGGGGCTGGGGCCAACGTCCTGACTTTC. Residues: CASSLEGAGANVLTF.